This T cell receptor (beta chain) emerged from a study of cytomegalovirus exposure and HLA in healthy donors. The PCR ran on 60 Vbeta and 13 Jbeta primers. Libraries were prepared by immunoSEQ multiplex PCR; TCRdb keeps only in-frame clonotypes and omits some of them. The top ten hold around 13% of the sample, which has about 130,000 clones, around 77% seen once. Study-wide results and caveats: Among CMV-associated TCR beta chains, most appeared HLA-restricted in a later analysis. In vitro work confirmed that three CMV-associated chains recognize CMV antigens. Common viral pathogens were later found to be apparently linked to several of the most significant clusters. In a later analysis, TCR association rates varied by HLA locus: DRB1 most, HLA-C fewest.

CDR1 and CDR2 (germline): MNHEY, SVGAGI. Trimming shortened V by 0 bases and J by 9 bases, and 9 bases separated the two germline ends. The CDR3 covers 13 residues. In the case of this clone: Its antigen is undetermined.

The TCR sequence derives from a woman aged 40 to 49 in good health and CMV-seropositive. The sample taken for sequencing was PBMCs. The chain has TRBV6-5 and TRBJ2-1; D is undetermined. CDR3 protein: CASSYSTVFEQFF. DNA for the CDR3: TGTGCCAGCAGTTACTCGACTGTCTTTGAGCAGTTCTTC.